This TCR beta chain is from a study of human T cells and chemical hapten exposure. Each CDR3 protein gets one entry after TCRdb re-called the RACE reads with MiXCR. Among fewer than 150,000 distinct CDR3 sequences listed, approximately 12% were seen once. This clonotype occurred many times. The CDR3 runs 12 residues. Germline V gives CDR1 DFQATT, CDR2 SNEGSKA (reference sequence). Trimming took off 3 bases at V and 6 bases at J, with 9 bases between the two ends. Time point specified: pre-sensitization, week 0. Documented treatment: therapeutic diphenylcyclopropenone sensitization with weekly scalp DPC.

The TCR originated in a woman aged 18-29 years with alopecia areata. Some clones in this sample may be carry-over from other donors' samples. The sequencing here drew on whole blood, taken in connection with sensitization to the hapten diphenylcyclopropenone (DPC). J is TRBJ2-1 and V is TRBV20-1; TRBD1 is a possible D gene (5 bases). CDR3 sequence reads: CSASPDSNEQFF. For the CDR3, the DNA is TGCAGTGCTAGCCCAGACAGCAATGAGCAGTTCTTC.